This T cell receptor (beta chain) is from a study of shared clonotypes between healthy human individuals. About the research overall: There were three CD4 naive, three CD4 memory, two CD8 naive and one CD8 memory plates per donor. General study results and limits: Naive CD4 clonotypes overlapped across a few donors at about 5.3%.

This CDR3 is 15 amino acids long. V shed 0 bases and J shed 0 bases, with 7 bases lying between them. The germline V gene encodes CDR1 SGHRS and CDR2 YFSETQ. Comments on this clone: The antigen is undetermined. This sample also contains other DNA sequences that code for the same CDR3.

Sorted-subset replicate PCR reactions contained roughly 200 ng DNA, corresponding to tens of thousands of T cell genomes. Clones were read by immunoSEQ multiplex PCR, and TCRdb kept only the in-frame ones, dropping some. Among roughly 2.2 million clones listed, 80% to 95% were seen once. Input material: naive CD4+ T cells from PBMCs. Subset here: CD45RA+ positively selected. The rearrangement joins TRBV5-1 to TRBJ2-1; D is unclear. The sequence derives from a man between 18 and 35 years old in good health. Some clones in this sample may be carry-over from other donors' samples. The CDR3 loop is CASSLALASYNEQFF. CDR3 bases: TGCGCCAGCAGCTTGGCCCTGGCCTCCTACAATGAGCAGTTCTTC.